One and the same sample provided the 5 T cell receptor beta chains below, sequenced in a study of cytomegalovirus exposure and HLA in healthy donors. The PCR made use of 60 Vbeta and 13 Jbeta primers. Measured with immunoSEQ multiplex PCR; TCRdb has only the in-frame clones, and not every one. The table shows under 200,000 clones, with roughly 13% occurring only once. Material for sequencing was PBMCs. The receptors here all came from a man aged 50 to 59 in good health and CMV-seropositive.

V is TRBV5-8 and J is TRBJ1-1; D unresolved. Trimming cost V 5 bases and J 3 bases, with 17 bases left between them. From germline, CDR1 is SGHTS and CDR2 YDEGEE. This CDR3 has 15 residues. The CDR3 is CASRFRGSKDTEAFF. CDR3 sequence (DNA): TGTGCCAGCAGGTTTCGCGGGAGTAAGGACACTGAAGCTTTCTTT. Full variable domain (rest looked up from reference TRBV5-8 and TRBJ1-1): EAGVTQSPTHLIKTRGQQATLRCSPISGHTSVYWYQQALGLGLQFLLWYDEGEERNRGNFPPRFSGRQFPNYSSELNVNALELEDSALYLCASRFRGSKDTEAFFGQGTRLTVV.

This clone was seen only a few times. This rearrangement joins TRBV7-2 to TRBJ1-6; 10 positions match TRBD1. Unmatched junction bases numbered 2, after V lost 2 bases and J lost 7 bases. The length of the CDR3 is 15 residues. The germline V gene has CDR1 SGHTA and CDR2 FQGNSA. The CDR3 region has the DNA TGTGCCAGCAGCTTAAAGGGACAGGGGAATTCACCCCTCCACTTT. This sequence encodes CASSLKGQGNSPLHF. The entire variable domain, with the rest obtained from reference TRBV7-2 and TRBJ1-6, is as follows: GAGVSQSPSNKVTEKGKDVELRCDPISGHTALYWYRQSLGQGLEFLIYFQGNSAPDKSGLPSDRFSAERTGGSVSTLTIQRTQQEDSAVYLCASSLKGQGNSPLHFGNGTRLTVT.

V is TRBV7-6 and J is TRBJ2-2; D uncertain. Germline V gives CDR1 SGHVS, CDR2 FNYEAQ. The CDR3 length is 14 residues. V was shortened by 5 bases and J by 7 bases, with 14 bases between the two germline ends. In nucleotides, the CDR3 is TGTGCCAGCAGCCTCCCCCAGGCTGGCGGGGAGCTGTTTTTT. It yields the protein CASSLPQAGGELFF.

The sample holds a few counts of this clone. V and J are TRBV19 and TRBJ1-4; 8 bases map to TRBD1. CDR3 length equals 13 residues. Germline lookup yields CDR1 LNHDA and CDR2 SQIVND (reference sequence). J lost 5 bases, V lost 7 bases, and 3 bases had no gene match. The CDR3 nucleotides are TGTGCCAGTACGGACAGGGTCAATGAAAAACTGTTTTTT. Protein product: CASTDRVNEKLFF. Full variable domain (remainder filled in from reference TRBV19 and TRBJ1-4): DGGITQSPKYLFRKEGQNVTLSCEQNLNHDAMYWYRQDPGQGLRLIYYSQIVNDFQKGDIAEGYSVSREKKESFPLTVTSAQKNPTAFYLCASTDRVNEKLFFGSGTQLSVL.

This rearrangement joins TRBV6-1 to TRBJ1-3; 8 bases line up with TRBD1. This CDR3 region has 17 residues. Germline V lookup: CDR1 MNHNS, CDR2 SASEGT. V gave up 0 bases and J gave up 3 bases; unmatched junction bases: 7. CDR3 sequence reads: CASSEALWTGRGNTIYF. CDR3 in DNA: TGTGCCAGCAGTGAAGCGCTTTGGACAGGGCGTGGAAACACCATATATTTT.